This record covers a single TCR beta chain. Its binding antigen is unknown. It has no much larger one-base neighbor in the sample; base qualities were not kept. This specimen comes from a study of technical replicates of blood from a few donors (dated by TCRdb to the late 2010s). Library creation used the immunoSEQ multiplex PCR assay. What TCRdb holds here is the immuneACCESS table cut down to in-frame rearrangements. Part of the clones is not present; checked against another copy, under half of the missing clones reflect an unresolved V gene, and the others are unexplained. Recorded for this sample are tens of thousands of clones; roughly 90% of them occurred a single time. The top ten clones comprise roughly 4.6% of the sample. After removal of 5 bases from V and 2 bases from J, the junction retains 5 bases not matched to a gene. CDR1 and CDR2, per the germline V gene (reference sequence), are MNHEY and SMNVEV. Its CDR3 holds 15 amino acids, cysteine through phenylalanine. CDR3 DNA is the only sequence kept; it has 45 bases, read in frame from the first base.

This receptor chain uses TRBV27 and TRBJ2-1, with 8 central nucleotides matching TRBD1. Sample: PBMCs. The clonotype was recovered from a human donor in good health. Some clones in this sample may be carry-over from other donors' samples. The DNA reads as follows: TGTGCCAGCAGTCGAGGACAGGGCACCTACAATGAGCAGTTCTTC. Its translation is CASSRGQGTYNEQFF.